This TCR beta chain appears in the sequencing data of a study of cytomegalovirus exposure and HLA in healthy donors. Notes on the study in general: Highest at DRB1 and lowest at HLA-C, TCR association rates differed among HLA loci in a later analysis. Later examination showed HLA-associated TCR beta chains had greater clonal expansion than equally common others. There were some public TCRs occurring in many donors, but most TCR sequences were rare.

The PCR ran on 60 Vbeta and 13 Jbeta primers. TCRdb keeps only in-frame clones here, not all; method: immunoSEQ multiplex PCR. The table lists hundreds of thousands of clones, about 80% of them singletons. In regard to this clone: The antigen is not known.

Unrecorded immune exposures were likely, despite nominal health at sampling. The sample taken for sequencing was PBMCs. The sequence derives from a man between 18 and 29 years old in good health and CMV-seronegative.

Written as DNA, the CDR3 is TGTGCCAGCAGCCTTACTAGCGGGAGGGCCGTCGATAATGAGCAGTTCTTC. Its protein is CASSLTSGRAVDNEQFF. The V gene is TRBV7-3, the J gene TRBJ2-1; 13 bases fit TRBD2. The ends lost 5 bases at V and 7 bases at J; junction bases unmatched: 11. Germline loops: CDR1 SGHTA, CDR2 FQGTGA. CDR3 size: 17 residues.